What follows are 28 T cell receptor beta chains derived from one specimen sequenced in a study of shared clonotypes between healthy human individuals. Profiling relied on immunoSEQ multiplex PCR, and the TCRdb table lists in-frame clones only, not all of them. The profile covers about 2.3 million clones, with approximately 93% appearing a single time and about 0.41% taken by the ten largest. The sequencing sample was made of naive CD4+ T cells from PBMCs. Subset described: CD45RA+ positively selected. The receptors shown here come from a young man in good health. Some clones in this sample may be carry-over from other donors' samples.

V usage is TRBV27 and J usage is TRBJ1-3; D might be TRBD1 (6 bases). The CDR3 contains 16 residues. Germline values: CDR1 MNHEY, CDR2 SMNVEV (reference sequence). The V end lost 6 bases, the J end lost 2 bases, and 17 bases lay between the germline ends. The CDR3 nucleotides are TGTGCCAGCAGACCGAGCGGACAGCGCACTGGAAACACCATATATTTT. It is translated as CASRPSGQRTGNTIYF.

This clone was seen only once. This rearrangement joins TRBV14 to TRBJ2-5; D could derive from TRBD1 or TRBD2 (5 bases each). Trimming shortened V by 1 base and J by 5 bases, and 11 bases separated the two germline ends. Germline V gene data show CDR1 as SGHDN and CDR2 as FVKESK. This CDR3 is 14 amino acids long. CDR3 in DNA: TGTGCCAGCAGCCAAGTCTGGGGGTGGGAGACCCAGTACTTC. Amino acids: CASSQVWGWETQYF.

The CDR3 DNA reads TGCAGCGTTTCCGGGACTGCCTATGGCTACACCTTC. Its translation is CSVSGTAYGYTF. The rearrangement joins TRBV29-1 to TRBJ1-2, with a possible D match to TRBD1 (5 bases). CDR3 length equals 12 residues. V shed 5 bases and J shed 4 bases, with 11 bases lying between them. Per germline, CDR1 SQVTM and CDR2 ANQGSEA.

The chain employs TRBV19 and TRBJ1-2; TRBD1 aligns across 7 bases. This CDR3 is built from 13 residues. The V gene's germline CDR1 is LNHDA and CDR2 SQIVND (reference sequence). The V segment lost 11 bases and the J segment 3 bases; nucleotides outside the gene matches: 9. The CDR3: CAQPRGPHYGYTF. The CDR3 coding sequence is TGTGCCCAGCCGAGGGGGCCCCACTATGGCTACACCTTC. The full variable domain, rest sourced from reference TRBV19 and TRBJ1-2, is DGGITQSPKYLFRKEGQNVTLSCEQNLNHDAMYWYRQDPGQGLRLIYYSQIVNDFQKGDIAEGYSVSREKKESFPLTVTSAQKNPTAFYLCAQPRGPHYGYTFGSGTRLTVV.

The CDR3 DNA reads TGTGCCAGTAGCCCGCCGGGACCGAAAATCCTCTATGGCTACACCTTC. Protein product: CASSPPGPKILYGYTF. This chain joins TRBV19 and TRBJ1-2, with D possibly being TRBD1 (5 bases). Per the germline V gene, CDR1 is LNHDA and CDR2 is SQIVND (reference sequence). The CDR3 consists of 16 residues. Trimming took off 6 bases at V and 4 bases at J, with 21 bases between the two ends.

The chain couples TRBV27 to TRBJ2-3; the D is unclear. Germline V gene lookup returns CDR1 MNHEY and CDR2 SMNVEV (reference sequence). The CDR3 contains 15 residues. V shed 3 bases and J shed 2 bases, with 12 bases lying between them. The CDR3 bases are TGTGCCAGCAGTTTTCAGATCATTTCCACAGATACGCAGTATTTT. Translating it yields CASSFQIISTDTQYF.

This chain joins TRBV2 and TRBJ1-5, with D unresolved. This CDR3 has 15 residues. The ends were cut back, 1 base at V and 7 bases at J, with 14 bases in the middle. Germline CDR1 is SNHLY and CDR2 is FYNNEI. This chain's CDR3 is CASSEEVAGSQPQHF. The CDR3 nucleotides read TGTGCCAGCAGTGAAGAGGTGGCGGGGTCCCAGCCCCAGCATTTT.

The CDR3 DNA sequence: TGTGCCAGCAGCCTCGCGACAGGGATCTACGAGCAGTACTTC. Translating gives CASSLATGIYEQYF. The chain has TRBV9 and TRBJ2-7; TRBD1 matches 7 bases. V trimming: 4 bases; J trimming: 3 bases; junction bases outside the gene matches: 7. The CDR3 consists of 14 residues. Germline lookup yields CDR1 SGDLS and CDR2 YYNGEE.

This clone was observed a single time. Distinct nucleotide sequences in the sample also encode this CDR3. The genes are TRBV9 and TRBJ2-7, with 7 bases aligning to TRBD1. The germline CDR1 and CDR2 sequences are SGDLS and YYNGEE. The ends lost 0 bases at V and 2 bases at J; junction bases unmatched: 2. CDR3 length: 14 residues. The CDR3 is CASSVGTGAYEQYF. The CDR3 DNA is TGTGCCAGCAGCGTAGGAACAGGGGCCTACGAGCAGTACTTC.

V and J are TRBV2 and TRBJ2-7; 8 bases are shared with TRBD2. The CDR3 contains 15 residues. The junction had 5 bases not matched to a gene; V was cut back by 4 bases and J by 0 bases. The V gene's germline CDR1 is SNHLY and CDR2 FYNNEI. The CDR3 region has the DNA TGTGCCAGCAGTGTTGGGCGGGGGGCCTCCTACGAGCAGTACTTC. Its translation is CASSVGRGASYEQYF.

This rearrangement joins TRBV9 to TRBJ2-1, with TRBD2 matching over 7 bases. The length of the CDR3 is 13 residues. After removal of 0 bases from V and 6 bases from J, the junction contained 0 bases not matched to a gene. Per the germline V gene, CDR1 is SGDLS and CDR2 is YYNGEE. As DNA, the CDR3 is TGTGCCAGCAGCGTAGGGACTAGCAATGAGCAGTTCTTC. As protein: CASSVGTSNEQFF.

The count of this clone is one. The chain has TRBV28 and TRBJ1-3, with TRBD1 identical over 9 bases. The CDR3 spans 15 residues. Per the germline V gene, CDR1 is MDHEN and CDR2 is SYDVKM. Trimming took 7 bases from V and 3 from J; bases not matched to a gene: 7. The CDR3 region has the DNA TGTGCCAGCACCCCGGGGGACAGGGTTGGAAACACCATATATTTT. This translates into CASTPGDRVGNTIYF.

This CDR3 is CASSEPRTSGISGTQYF. In DNA, the CDR3 is TGTGCCAGCAGTGAACCCAGGACTAGCGGGATCTCCGGTACGCAGTATTTT. The V and J genes are TRBV25-1 and TRBJ2-3; 12 bases map to TRBD2. V shed 2 bases and J 8 bases; nucleotides not matched to a gene: 11. The germline V gene encodes CDR1 MGHDK and CDR2 SYGVNS. The CDR3 length is 17 residues.

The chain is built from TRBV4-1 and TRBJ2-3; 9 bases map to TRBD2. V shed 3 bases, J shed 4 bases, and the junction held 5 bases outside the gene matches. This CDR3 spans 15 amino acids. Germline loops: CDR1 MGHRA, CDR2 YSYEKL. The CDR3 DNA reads TGCGCCAGCAGCCAGCGGGAGGGCCGGTCAGATACGCAGTATTTT. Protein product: CASSQREGRSDTQYF.

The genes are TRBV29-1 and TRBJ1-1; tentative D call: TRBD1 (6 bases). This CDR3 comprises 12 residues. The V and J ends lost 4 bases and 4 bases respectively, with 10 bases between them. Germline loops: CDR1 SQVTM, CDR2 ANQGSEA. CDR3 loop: CSVGGLGTEAFF. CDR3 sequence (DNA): TGCAGCGTTGGGGGGCTAGGCACTGAAGCTTTCTTT.

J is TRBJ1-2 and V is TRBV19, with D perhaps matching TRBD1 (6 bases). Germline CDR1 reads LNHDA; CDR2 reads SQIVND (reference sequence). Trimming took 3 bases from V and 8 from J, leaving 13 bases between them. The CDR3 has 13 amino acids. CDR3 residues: CASSITGRSGYTF. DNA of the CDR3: TGTGCCAGTAGTATCACAGGGCGTAGCGGCTACACCTTC.

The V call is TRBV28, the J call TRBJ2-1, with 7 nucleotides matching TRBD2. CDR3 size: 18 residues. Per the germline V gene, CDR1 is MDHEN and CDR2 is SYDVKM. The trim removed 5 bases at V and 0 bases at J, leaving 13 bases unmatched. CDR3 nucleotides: TGTGCCAGCAGTCCCCTGGCGGGAGCGGTGAGCTCCTACAATGAGCAGTTCTTC. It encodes CASSPLAGAVSSYNEQFF.

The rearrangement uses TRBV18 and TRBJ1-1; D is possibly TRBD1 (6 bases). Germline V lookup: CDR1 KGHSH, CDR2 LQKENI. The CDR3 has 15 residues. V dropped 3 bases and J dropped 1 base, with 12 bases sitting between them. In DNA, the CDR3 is TGTGCCAGCTCACCCCTTCAACAGGGGAACACTGAAGCTTTCTTT. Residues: CASSPLQQGNTEAFF.

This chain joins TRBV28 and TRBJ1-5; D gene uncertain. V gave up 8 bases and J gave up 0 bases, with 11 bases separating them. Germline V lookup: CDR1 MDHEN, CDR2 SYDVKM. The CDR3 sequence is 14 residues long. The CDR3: CASWAVSSNQPQHF. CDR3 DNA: TGTGCCAGCTGGGCGGTCTCTAGCAATCAGCCCCAGCATTTT.

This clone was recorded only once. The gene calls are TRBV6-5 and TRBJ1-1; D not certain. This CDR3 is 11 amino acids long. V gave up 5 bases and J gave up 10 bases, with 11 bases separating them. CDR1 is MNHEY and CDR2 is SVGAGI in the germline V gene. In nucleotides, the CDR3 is TGTGCCAGCAGTATGGGTTTGGGAGCTTTCTTT. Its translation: CASSMGLGAFF.

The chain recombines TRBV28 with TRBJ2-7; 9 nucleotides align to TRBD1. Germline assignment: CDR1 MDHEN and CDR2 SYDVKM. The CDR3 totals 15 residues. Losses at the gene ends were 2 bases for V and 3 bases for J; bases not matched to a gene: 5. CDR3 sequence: CASSLPGTGNYEQYF. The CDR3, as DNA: TGTGCCAGCAGTTTACCTGGGACAGGGAACTACGAGCAGTACTTC.

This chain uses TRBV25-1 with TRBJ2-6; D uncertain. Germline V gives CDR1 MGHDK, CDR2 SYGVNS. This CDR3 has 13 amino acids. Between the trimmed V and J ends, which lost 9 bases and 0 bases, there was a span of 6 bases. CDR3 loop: CASVSSGANVLTF. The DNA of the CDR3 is TGTGCCAGTGTATCCTCTGGGGCCAACGTCCTGACTTTC.

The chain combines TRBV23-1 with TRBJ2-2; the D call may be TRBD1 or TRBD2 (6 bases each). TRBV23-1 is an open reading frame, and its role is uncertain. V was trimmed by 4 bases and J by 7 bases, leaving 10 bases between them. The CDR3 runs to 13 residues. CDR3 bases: TGCGCCAGCAGTCGAGGGGGAGGCGGGGAGCTGTTTTTT. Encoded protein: CASSRGGGGELFF.

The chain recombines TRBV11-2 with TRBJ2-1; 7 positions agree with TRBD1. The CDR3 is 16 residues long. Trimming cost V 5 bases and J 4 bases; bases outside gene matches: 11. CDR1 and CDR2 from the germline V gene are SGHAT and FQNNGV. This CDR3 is CASSPPAGTDYNEQFF. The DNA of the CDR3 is TGTGCCAGCAGCCCCCCGGCCGGGACAGATTACAATGAGCAGTTCTTC. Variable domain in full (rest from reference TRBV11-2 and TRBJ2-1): EAGVAQSPRYKIIEKRQSVAFWCNPISGHATLYWYQQILGQGPKLLIQFQNNGVVDDSQLPKDRFSAERLKGVDSTLKIQPAKLEDSAVYLCASSPPAGTDYNEQFFGPGTRLTVL.

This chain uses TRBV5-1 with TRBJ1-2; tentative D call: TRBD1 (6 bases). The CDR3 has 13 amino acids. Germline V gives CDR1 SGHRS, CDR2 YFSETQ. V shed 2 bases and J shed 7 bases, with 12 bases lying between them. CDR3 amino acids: CASSLNREGGYTF. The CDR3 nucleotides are TGCGCCAGCAGCTTAAACAGGGAGGGTGGCTACACCTTC.

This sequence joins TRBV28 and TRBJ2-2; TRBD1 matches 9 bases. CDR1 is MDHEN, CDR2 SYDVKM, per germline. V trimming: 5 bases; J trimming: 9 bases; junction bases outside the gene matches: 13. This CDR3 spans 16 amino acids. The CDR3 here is CASSPPGTGRDRELFF. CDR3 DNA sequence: TGTGCCAGCAGTCCCCCCGGGACAGGGAGGGACCGGGAGCTGTTTTTT. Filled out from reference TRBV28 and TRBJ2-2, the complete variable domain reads DVKVTQSSRYLVKRTGEKVFLECVQDMDHENMFWYRQDPGLGLRLIYFSYDVKMKEKGDIPEGYSVSREKKERFSLILESASTNQTSMYLCASSPPGTGRDRELFFGEGSRLTVL.

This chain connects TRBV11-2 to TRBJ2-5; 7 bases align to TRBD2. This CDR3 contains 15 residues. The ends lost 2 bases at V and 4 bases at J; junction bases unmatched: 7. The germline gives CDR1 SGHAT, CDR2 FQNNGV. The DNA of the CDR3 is TGTGCCAGCAGCTTAATGTCCGCGGGAGCAGAGACCCAGTACTTC. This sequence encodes CASSLMSAGAETQYF.

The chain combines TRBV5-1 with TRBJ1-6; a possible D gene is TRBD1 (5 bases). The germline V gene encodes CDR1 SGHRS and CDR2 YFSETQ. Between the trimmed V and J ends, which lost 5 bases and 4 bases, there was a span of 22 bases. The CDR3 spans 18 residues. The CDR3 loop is CASSSPGAMTGYNSPLHF. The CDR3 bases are TGCGCCAGCAGTTCACCCGGGGCTATGACGGGATATAATTCACCCCTCCACTTT.